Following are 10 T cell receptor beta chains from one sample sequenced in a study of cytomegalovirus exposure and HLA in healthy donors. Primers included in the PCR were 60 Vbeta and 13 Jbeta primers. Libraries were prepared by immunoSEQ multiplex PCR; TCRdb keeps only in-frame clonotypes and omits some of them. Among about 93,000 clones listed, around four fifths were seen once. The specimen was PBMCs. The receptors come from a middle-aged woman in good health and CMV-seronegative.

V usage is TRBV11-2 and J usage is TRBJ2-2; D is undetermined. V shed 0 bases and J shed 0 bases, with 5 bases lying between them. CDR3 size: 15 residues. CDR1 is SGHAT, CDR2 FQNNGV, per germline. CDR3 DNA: TGTGCCAGCAGCTTAGAGGTAGCGAACACCGGGGAGCTGTTTTTT. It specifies CASSLEVANTGELFF.

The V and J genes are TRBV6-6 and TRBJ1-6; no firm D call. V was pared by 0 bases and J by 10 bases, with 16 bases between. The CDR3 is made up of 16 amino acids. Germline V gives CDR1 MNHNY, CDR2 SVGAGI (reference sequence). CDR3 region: CASSYSVTGSPSPLHF. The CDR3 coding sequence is TGTGCCAGCAGTTACTCCGTCACGGGGAGTCCATCACCCCTCCACTTT.

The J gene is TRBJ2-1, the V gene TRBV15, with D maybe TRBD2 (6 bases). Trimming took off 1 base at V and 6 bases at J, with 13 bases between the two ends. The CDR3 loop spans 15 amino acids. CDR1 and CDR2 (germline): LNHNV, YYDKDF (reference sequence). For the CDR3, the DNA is TGTGCCACCAGCAGAGTGGGGGGAGTAGGCAATGAGCAGTTCTTC. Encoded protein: CATSRVGGVGNEQFF.

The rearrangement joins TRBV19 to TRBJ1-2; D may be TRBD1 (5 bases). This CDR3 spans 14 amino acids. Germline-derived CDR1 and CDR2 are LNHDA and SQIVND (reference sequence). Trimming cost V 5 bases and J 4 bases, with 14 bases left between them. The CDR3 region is CASSLMTEPYGYTF. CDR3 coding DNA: TGTGCCAGTAGTCTAATGACAGAGCCCTATGGCTACACCTTC.

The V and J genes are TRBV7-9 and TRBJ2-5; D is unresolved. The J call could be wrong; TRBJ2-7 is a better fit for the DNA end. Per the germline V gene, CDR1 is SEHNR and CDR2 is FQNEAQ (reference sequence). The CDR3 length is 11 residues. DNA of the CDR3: TGTGCCAGCAGCTTAGACTACGAGCAGTACTTC. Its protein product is CASSLDYEQYF.

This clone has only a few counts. The CDR3 sequence: CASSSQRDLSYEQYF. CDR3 nucleotide sequence: TGTGCCAGCAGCTCCCAGCGGGACCTGAGCTACGAGCAGTACTTC. The V and J genes are TRBV7-6 and TRBJ2-7; TRBD2 agrees at 7 bases. With 4 bases clipped from V and 3 bases from J, the junction kept 9 bases outside the gene matches. The CDR3 has 15 amino acids. CDR1 SGHVS and CDR2 FNYEAQ come from the germline V gene.

The CDR3 coding sequence is TGTGCCAGCAGCTTAGCAGGGCCCAAAAACATTCAGTACTTC. The encoded protein is CASSLAGPKNIQYF. The chain combines TRBV11-2 with TRBJ2-4; D is possibly TRBD1 (5 bases). The length of the CDR3 is 14 residues. CDR1 SGHAT and CDR2 FQNNGV come from the germline V gene. Trimming took off 1 base at V and 2 bases at J, with 6 bases between the two ends.

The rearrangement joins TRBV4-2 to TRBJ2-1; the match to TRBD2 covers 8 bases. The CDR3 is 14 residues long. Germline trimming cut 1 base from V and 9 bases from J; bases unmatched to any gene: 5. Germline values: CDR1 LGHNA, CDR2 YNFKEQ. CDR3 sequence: CASSQAGLESEQFF. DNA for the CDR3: TGTGCCAGCAGCCAAGCGGGACTAGAGAGTGAGCAGTTCTTC.

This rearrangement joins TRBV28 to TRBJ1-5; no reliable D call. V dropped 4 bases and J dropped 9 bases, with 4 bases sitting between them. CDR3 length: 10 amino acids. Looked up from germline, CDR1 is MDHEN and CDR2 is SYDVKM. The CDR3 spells CASSSGPQHF. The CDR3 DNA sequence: TGTGCCAGCAGTTCCGGGCCCCAGCATTTT.

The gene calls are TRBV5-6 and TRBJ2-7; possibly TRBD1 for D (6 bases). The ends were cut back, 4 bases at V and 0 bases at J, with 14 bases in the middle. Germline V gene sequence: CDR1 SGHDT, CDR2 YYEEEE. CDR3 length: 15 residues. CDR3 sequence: CASSPPDRPSYEQYF. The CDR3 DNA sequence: TGTGCCAGCAGCCCACCGGACAGACCCTCCTACGAGCAGTACTTC.